The next 13 T cell receptor beta chains were all read from a single sample in a study of T cell responses to AZD1222 COVID-19 vaccine. The repertoire was sequenced with immunoSEQ multiplex PCR; TCRdb's copy has only in-frame clones and lacks some. The sample carries 120,000 or so clones, more than 65% recorded once. Sequenced material: peripheral blood, taken 28 days after the second AZD1222 dose. These TCRs come from an adult who received the AZD1222 COVID-19 vaccine.

The V gene is TRBV19, the J gene TRBJ2-3; 8 positions match TRBD1. Germline assignment: CDR1 LNHDA and CDR2 SQIVND (reference sequence). This CDR3 spans 14 amino acids. Trimming removed 8 bases from V and 3 bases from J; junction bases left unmatched: 7. The CDR3 protein is CASSGTGGTDTQYF. CDR3 coding DNA: TGTGCCAGTTCCGGGACAGGTGGTACAGATACGCAGTATTTT. The full variable domain, rest sourced from reference TRBV19 and TRBJ2-3, is DGGITQSPKYLFRKEGQNVTLSCEQNLNHDAMYWYRQDPGQGLRLIYYSQIVNDFQKGDIAEGYSVSREKKESFPLTVTSAQKNPTAFYLCASSGTGGTDTQYFGPGTRLTVL.

The rearrangement links TRBV18 to TRBJ2-7; 7 bases are a match to TRBD1. V dropped 1 base and J dropped 7; count of bases not matched to a gene: 7. The CDR3 consists of 14 residues. Germline V gene sequence: CDR1 KGHSH, CDR2 LQKENI. The CDR3 bases are TGTGCCAGCTCACCACGGGACAGCGGAGGTGAGCAGTACTTC. This codes for CASSPRDSGGEQYF.

The V gene is TRBV5-5, the J gene TRBJ1-1; the D is unclear. The CDR3 consists of 13 residues. With 1 base removed from V and 1 base from J, the gap between germline ends came to 5 bases. CDR1 and CDR2 from the germline V gene are SGHKS and YYEKEE (reference sequence). The CDR3 nucleotides read TGTGCCAGCAGCTTGATGGAGAACACTGAAGCTTTCTTT. Translation gives CASSLMENTEAFF.

The chain is built from TRBV18 and TRBJ1-2; D gene uncertain. CDR3 length equals 13 residues. The germline gives CDR1 KGHSH, CDR2 LQKENI. V was pared by 2 bases and J by 3 bases, with 7 bases between. The CDR3 sequence: CASSPRPDYGYTF. As DNA, the CDR3 is TGTGCCAGCTCACCAAGGCCAGACTATGGCTACACCTTC. Drawing the rest from reference TRBV18 and TRBJ1-2, the complete variable domain is NAGVMQNPRHLVRRRGQEARLRCSPMKGHSHVYWYRQLPEEGLKFMVYLQKENIIDESGMPKERFSAEFPKEGPSILRIQQVVRGDSAAYFCASSPRPDYGYTFGSGTRLTVV.

The rearrangement uses TRBV7-3 and TRBJ2-3; D remains unclear. Per germline, CDR1 SGHTA and CDR2 FQGTGA. V shed 8 bases and J shed 2 bases, with 11 bases lying between them. This CDR3 spans 13 amino acids. The CDR3 DNA reads TGTGCCAGCTCCGAGACCTACACAGATACGCAGTATTTT. The encoded protein is CASSETYTDTQYF.

CDR3 sequence: CASSQQIEGEAFF. DNA for the CDR3: TGCGCCAGCAGCCAACAAATAGAGGGCGAAGCTTTCTTT. The V and J genes are TRBV4-1 and TRBJ1-1, with unresolved D. V was cut by 2 bases and J by 8 bases, with 12 bases left in between. This CDR3 comprises 13 residues. In germline, CDR1 is MGHRA, CDR2 YSYEKL.

This sequence joins TRBV18 and TRBJ2-5, with 9 nucleotides matching TRBD2. V lost 3 bases and J lost 5; bases outside the gene matches: 10. CDR1 is KGHSH, CDR2 LQKENI, per germline. The CDR3 has 16 residues. CDR3: CASSPAGTSNWETQYF. CDR3 nucleotides: TGTGCCAGCTCACCCGCCGGGACTAGCAACTGGGAGACCCAGTACTTC. Full variable domain (remainder filled in from reference TRBV18 and TRBJ2-5): NAGVMQNPRHLVRRRGQEARLRCSPMKGHSHVYWYRQLPEEGLKFMVYLQKENIIDESGMPKERFSAEFPKEGPSILRIQQVVRGDSAAYFCASSPAGTSNWETQYFGPGTRLLVL.

V gene TRBV19 combines with J gene TRBJ2-7; TRBD2 matches 10 bases. The CDR3 covers 14 residues. Germline-derived CDR1 and CDR2 are LNHDA and SQIVND (reference sequence). V was pared by 9 bases and J by 2 bases, with 7 bases of the junction left unmatched. The CDR3: CASKLAGETYEQYF. The DNA for the CDR3 is TGTGCCAGCAAGCTAGCGGGGGAGACCTACGAGCAGTACTTC.

The chain has TRBV7-2 and TRBJ2-3; 7 bases fit TRBD2. There are 13 residues in the CDR3. Looked up from germline, CDR1 is SGHTA and CDR2 is FQGNSA. V was pared by 3 bases and J by 7 bases, with 4 bases of the junction left unmatched. In nucleotides, the CDR3 is TGTGCCAGCAGCTTCACTAGCGCTCATACGCAGTATTTT. It specifies CASSFTSAHTQYF.

This clone was seen just once. The chain uses TRBV27 and TRBJ1-2; D unresolved. Looked up from germline, CDR1 is MNHEY and CDR2 is SMNVEV (reference sequence). Between the trimmed V and J ends, which lost 3 bases and 4 bases, there was a span of 15 bases. The CDR3 covers 15 residues. In DNA form, the CDR3 reads TGTGCCAGCAGTTTGTTCGCGGCAACCCTCTATGGCTACACCTTC. This codes for CASSLFAATLYGYTF.

CDR3 DNA sequence: TGCAGCGTTGATTTTGGGTTGAGCTCTGGAAACACCATATATTTT. Translated, it gives CSVDFGLSSGNTIYF. The chain links TRBV29-1 to TRBJ1-3; the D is unclear. CDR1 SQVTM and CDR2 ANQGSEA come from the germline V gene. The length of the CDR3 is 15 residues. V lost 3 bases, J lost 0 bases, and 12 bases lay in between.

The V and J genes are TRBV29-1 and TRBJ2-2; D is possibly TRBD1 or TRBD2 (5 bases each). CDR3 length: 13 amino acids. The V gene's germline CDR1 is SQVTM and CDR2 ANQGSEA. V lost 5 bases and J 1 base, leaving 8 bases between the germline ends. In DNA form, the CDR3 reads TGCAGCGTTAGGGGACGGAACACCGGGGAGCTGTTTTTT. Translating gives CSVRGRNTGELFF.

The V and J genes are TRBV19 and TRBJ1-5; no reliable D call. V lost 4 bases and J 9 bases, leaving 13 bases between the germline ends. The CDR3 runs to 13 residues. In germline, CDR1 is LNHDA, CDR2 SQIVND (reference sequence). CDR3 residues: CASSTTPGWPQHF. The DNA for the CDR3 is TGTGCCAGTAGTACAACCCCTGGATGGCCCCAGCATTTT.